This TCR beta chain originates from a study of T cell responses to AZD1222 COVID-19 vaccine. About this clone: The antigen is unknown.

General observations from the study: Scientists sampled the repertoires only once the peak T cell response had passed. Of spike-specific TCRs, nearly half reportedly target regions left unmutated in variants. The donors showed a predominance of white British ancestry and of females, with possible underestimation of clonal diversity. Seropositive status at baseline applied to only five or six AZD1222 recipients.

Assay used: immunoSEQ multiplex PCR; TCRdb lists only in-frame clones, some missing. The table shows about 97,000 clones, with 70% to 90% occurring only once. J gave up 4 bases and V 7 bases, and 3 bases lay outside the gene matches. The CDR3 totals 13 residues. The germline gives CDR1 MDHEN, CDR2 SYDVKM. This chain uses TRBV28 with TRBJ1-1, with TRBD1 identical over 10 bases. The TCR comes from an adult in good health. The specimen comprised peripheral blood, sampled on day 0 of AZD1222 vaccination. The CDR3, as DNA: TGTGCCAGCACCGGGACAGGGGTCACTGAAGCTTTCTTT. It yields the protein CASTGTGVTEAFF.